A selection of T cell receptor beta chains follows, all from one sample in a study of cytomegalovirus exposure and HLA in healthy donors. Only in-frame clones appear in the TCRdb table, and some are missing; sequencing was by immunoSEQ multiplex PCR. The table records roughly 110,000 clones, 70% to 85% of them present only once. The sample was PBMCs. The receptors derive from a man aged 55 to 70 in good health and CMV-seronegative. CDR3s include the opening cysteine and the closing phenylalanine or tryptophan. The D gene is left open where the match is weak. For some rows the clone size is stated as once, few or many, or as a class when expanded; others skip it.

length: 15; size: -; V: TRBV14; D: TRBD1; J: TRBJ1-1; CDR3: CASSKERQGLTQAFF; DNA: TGTGCCAGCAGCAAAGAGAGACAGGGCTTAACCCAAGCTTTCTTT
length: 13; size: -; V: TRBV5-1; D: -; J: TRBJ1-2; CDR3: CASSSNLNYGYTF; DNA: TGCGCCAGCAGCTCTAACCTTAACTATGGCTACACCTTC
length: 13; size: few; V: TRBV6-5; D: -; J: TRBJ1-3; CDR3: CASSTRGGNTIYF; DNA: TGTGCCAGCTCGACCAGGGGAGGAAACACCATATATTTT
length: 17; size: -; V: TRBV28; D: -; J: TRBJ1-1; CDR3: CASSLPPWAGRNTEAFF; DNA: TGTGCCAGCAGTTTACCACCCTGGGCGGGCAGGAACACTGAAGCTTTCTTT
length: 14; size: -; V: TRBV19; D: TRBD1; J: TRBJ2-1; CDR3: CASTLDRAYNEQFF; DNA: TGTGCCAGTACCTTAGACAGGGCTTACAATGAGCAGTTCTTC
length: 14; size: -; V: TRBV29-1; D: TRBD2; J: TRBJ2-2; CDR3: CSVRTSGVEGELFF; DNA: TGCAGCGTCAGGACTAGCGGGGTGGAGGGGGAGCTGTTTTTT
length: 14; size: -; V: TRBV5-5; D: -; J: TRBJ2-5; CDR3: CASSWDTGQGTQYF; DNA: TGTGCCAGCAGCTGGGACACCGGCCAGGGGACCCAGTACTTC
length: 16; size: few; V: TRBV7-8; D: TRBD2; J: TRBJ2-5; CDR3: CASSLGLSGVQETQYF; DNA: TGTGCCAGCAGCTTAGGTCTTAGCGGGGTCCAAGAGACCCAGTACTTC
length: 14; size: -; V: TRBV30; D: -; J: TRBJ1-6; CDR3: CAETQDNGNSPLHF; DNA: TGTGCCGAGACGCAGGACAACGGTAATTCACCCCTCCACTTT
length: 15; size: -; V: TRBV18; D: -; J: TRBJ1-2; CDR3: CASSPGRGAGYGYTF; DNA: TGTGCCAGCTCACCAGGCAGGGGCGCTGGGTATGGCTACACCTTC
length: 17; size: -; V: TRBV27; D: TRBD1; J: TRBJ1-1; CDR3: CASSLWGSGTAYTEAFF; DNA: TGTGCCAGCAGCCTTTGGGGATCCGGGACAGCTTACACTGAAGCTTTCTTT
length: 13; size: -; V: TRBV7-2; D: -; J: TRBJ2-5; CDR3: CASSPGSGKTQYF; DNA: TGTGCCAGCAGCCCGGGGTCGGGGAAGACCCAGTACTTC
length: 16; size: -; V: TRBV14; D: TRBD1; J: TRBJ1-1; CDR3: CASSPPRDRAGTEAFF; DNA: TGTGCCAGCAGCCCCCCCCGGGACAGGGCAGGAACTGAAGCTTTCTTT
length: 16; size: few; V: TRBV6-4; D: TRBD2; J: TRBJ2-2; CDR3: CASSEASGAGTGELFF; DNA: TGTGCCAGCAGTGAAGCAAGCGGGGCGGGCACCGGGGAGCTGTTTTTT
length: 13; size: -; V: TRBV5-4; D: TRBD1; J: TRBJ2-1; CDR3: CASSATGGVMQFF; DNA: TGTGCCAGCAGCGCAACAGGGGGCGTTATGCAGTTCTTC
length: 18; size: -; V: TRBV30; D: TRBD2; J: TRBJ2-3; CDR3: CAWSVLASGGRGENTQYF; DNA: TGTGCCTGGAGTGTATTGGCTAGCGGAGGGCGCGGAGAAAATACGCAGTATTTT
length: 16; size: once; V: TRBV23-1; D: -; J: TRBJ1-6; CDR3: CASSPIGLGGVSPLHF; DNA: TGCGCCAGCAGTCCCATCGGGCTCGGCGGGGTTTCACCCCTCCACTTT
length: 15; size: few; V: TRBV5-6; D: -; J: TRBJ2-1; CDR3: CASSFRTSRNNEQFF; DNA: TGTGCCAGCAGCTTCCGGACATCCCGCAACAATGAGCAGTTCTTC
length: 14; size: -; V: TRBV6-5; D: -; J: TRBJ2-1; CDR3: CASSYRGLRGEQFF; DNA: TGTGCCAGCAGTTACCGCGGCCTTAGGGGTGAGCAGTTCTTC
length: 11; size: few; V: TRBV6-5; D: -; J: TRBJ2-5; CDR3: CASSWGTGQYF; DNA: TGTGCCAGCAGTTGGGGGACTGGCCAGTACTTC
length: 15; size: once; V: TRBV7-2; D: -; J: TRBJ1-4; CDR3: CASSLAGLPNEKLFF; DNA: TGTGCCAGCAGCTTAGCCGGGTTGCCGAATGAAAAACTGTTTTTT
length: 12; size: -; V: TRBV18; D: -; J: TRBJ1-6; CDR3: CASSLPSYPLHF; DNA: TGTGCCAGCTCACTCCCGTCTTATCCCCTCCACTTT
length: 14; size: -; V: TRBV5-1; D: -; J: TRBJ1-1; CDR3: CASSLLRVNTEAFF; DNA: TGCGCCAGCAGCTTGCTGCGAGTGAACACTGAAGCTTTCTTT
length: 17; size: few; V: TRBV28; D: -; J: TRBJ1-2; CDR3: CASSFQQGYKAIDGYTF; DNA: TGTGCCAGCAGTTTTCAACAGGGTTACAAGGCCATCGACGGCTACACCTTC
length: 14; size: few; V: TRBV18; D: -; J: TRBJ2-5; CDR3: CASSPTTGAETQYF; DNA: TGTGCCAGCTCACCTACGACAGGCGCAGAGACCCAGTACTTC
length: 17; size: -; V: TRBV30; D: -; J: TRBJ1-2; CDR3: CAWSVHRKGGGNYGYTF; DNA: TGTGCCTGGAGTGTCCACCGGAAGGGAGGTGGTAACTATGGCTACACCTTC
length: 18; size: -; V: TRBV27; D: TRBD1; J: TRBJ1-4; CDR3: CASSSGQGAGWANEKLFF; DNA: TGTGCCAGCAGTTCCGGACAGGGGGCGGGGTGGGCTAATGAAAAACTGTTTTTT
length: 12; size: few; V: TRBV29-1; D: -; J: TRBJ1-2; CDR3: CSVEVWGDGYTF; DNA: TGCAGCGTTGAAGTTTGGGGAGATGGCTACACCTTC
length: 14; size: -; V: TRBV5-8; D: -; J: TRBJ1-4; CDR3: CASSLRASEEKLFF; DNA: TGTGCCAGCAGCTTGAGGGCTAGCGAAGAAAAACTGTTTTTT
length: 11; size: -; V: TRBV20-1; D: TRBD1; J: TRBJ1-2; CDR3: CSAGTVYGYTF; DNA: TGCAGTGCCGGGACAGTCTATGGCTACACCTTC
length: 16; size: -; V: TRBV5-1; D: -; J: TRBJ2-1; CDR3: CASSLGGAVNYNEQFF; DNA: TGCGCCAGCAGCTTGGGTGGGGCAGTAAACTACAATGAGCAGTTCTTC
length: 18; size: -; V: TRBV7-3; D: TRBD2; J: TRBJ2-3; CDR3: CASSLTPRIAGSTDTQYF; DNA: TGTGCCAGCAGCTTAACTCCTAGGATAGCGGGGAGCACAGATACGCAGTATTTT
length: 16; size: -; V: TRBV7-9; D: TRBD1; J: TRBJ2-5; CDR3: CASSWTGTGGAETQYF; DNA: TGTGCCAGCAGCTGGACCGGGACAGGGGGGGCGGAGACCCAGTACTTC
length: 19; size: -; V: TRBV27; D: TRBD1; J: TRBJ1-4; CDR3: CASSLGYTGTGPKEEKLFF; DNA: TGTGCCAGCAGTTTAGGATATACCGGGACAGGCCCTAAAGAAGAAAAACTGTTTTTT
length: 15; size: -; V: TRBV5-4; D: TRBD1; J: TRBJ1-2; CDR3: CASSLDRGDVGGYTF; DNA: TGTGCCAGCAGCTTGGACAGGGGAGATGTGGGTGGCTACACCTTC
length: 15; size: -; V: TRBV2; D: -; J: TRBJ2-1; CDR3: CASSEALRQANEQFF; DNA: TGTGCCAGCAGTGAAGCGCTTCGACAGGCCAATGAGCAGTTCTTC
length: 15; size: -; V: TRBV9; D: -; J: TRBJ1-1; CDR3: CASSAQLQGNTEAFF; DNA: TGTGCCAGCAGCGCCCAACTACAGGGGAACACTGAAGCTTTCTTT
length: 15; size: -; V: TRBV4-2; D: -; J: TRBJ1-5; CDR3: CASSQDAGGAQPQHF; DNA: TGTGCCAGCAGCCAAGATGCGGGGGGGGCCCAGCCCCAGCATTTT
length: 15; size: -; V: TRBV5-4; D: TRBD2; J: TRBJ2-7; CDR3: CASSRGLASSYEQYF; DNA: TGTGCCAGCAGTCGGGGACTAGCAAGCTCCTACGAGCAGTACTTC
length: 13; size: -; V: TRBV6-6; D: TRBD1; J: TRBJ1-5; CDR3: CASTDRGNQPQHF; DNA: TGTGCCAGCACGGACAGGGGGAATCAGCCCCAGCATTTT
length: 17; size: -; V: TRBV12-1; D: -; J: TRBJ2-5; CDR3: CASSREGGSGLQETQYF; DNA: TGTGCCAGCAGCCGCGAAGGCGGGTCCGGGCTGCAAGAGACCCAGTACTTC
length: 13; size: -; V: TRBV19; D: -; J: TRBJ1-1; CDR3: CASSIETVTEAFF; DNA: TGTGCCAGTAGTATAGAGACAGTCACTGAAGCTTTCTTT
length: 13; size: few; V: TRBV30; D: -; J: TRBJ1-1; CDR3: CAWSRQMNTEAFF; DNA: TGTGCCTGGTCGAGACAGATGAACACTGAAGCTTTCTTT
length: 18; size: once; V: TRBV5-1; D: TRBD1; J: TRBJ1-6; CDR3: CASSLEPGQAWKDSPLHF; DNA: TGCGCCAGCAGCTTGGAACCGGGACAGGCTTGGAAAGACTCACCCCTCCACTTT
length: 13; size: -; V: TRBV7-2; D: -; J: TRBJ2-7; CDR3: CASSLTSGYEQYF; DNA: TGTGCCAGCAGCCTGACGTCAGGCTACGAGCAGTACTTC
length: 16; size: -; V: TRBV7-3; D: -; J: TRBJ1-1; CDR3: CASSPRQQGMNTEAFF; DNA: TGTGCCAGCAGCCCCAGACAACAGGGAATGAACACTGAAGCTTTCTTT
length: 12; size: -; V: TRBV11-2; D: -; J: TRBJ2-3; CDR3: CASSLGSDTQYF; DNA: TGTGCCAGCAGCTTGGGGAGCGATACGCAGTATTTT
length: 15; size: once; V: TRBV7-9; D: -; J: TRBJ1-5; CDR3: CASSLVSGGNQPQHF; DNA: TGTGCCAGCAGCTTAGTTTCGGGGGGCAATCAGCCCCAGCATTTT